These 11 T cell receptor beta chains were all obtained from the same sample, sequenced in a study of CD8+ T cells in alopecia areata. Treatment here: oral pan-JAK inhibitor, 5-10 mg twice daily. Extracted RNA was reverse transcribed, and the resulting cDNA served as sequencing template. TCRdb keeps only in-frame clones here, not all; method: immunoSEQ multiplex PCR. The table lists about 190,000 clones, 50% to 70% of them singletons, with 1.3% in the top ten. Source: CD4+ T cells sorted from blood, taken at approximately week 49, from a patient treated with tofacitinib. The source is a human donor with alopecia areata.

The count of this clone is one. J is TRBJ2-2 and V is TRBV5-1, with D possibly being TRBD1 (6 bases). This CDR3 is 14 amino acids long. CDR1 and CDR2 (germline): SGHRS, YFSETQ. V was shortened by 4 bases and J by 5 bases, with 12 bases between the two germline ends. The CDR3 here is CASSALTGTGELFF. In DNA, the CDR3 is TGCGCCAGCAGCGCCTTGACAGGAACCGGGGAGCTGTTTTTT.

The CDR3 DNA reads TGTGCCAGCAGCGCCGGAACAGTTAATCAGCCCCAGCATTTT. As protein: CASSAGTVNQPQHF. The V call is TRBV9, the J call TRBJ1-5; D is unresolved. CDR1 SGDLS and CDR2 YYNGEE come from the germline V gene. Between the trimmed V and J ends, which lost 3 bases and 4 bases, there was a span of 11 bases. CDR3 length equals 14 residues.

The chain links TRBV6-5 to TRBJ2-5; the D is unclear. The length of the CDR3 is 14 residues. Germline V CDR1 and CDR2: MNHEY, SVGAGI. The V gene lost 4 bases and the J gene lost 5 bases, with 14 bases spanning the gap. CDR3 protein: CASSLADGFETQYF. CDR3 DNA: TGTGCCAGCAGTTTGGCGGATGGGTTTGAGACCCAGTACTTC.

V gene TRBV27 combines with J gene TRBJ1-5; D unclear. The CDR3 length is 15 residues. The ends were cut back, 2 bases at V and 2 bases at J, with 10 bases in the middle. In germline, CDR1 is MNHEY, CDR2 SMNVEV (reference sequence). The DNA of the CDR3 is TGTGCCAGCAGTTTAGGGAACCTGGGCAATCAGCCCCAGCATTTT. Protein: CASSLGNLGNQPQHF.

V gene TRBV4-3 combines with J gene TRBJ2-6; no definite D call. Trimming pared 0 bases from V and 1 base from J, leaving 7 bases between. CDR3 length: 16 amino acids. The germline V gene has CDR1 LGHNA and CDR2 YSLEER. The CDR3 DNA is TGCGCCAGCAGCCAAGATAGGACGTCTGGGGCCAACGTCCTGACTTTC. Translation: CASSQDRTSGANVLTF.

The chain links TRBV2 to TRBJ1-5, with no clear D. CDR1 and CDR2 from the germline V gene are SNHLY and FYNNEI. Between the trimmed V and J ends, which lost 4 bases and 7 bases, there was a span of 11 bases. CDR3 length equals 13 residues. CDR3 nucleotide sequence: TGTGCCAGCAGTGGAAACCCCCCCCAGCCCCAGCATTTT. Its translation is CASSGNPPQPQHF.

The chain uses TRBV27 and TRBJ1-6, with D tentatively TRBD1 (5 bases). The CDR3 consists of 15 residues. CDR1 and CDR2 from the germline V gene are MNHEY and SMNVEV (reference sequence). Deletions cut 6 bases from V and 4 bases from J, with 13 bases between. The DNA for the CDR3 is TGTGCCAGCAGGGTACAGGCTCCATATAATTCACCCCTCCACTTT. Its protein is CASRVQAPYNSPLHF.

V and J are TRBV28 and TRBJ1-1; 10 bases are a match to TRBD1. The CDR3 has 15 amino acids. V trimming: 5 bases; J trimming: 5 bases; junction bases outside the gene matches: 8. Germline assignment: CDR1 MDHEN and CDR2 SYDVKM. The CDR3 sequence: CASSHRTGGGTEAFF. CDR3 DNA: TGTGCCAGCAGTCATCGGACAGGGGGAGGGACTGAAGCTTTCTTT.

V is TRBV30 and J is TRBJ2-1; 13 nucleotides agree with TRBD2. The germline gives CDR1 GTSNPN, CDR2 SVGIG (reference sequence). Trimming took 2 bases from V and 10 from J; bases not matched to a gene: 20. The CDR3 sequence is 19 residues long. CDR3 loop: CAWSPRLAGGSRPSKEQFF. The CDR3 nucleotides are TGTGCCTGGAGTCCCCGACTAGCGGGGGGCTCCCGCCCCTCGAAAGAGCAGTTCTTC. Full variable domain (outside the CDR3, taken from reference TRBV30 and TRBJ2-1): SQTIHQWPATLVQPVGSPLSLECTVEGTSNPNLYWYRQAAGRGLQLLFYSVGIGQISSEVPQNLSASRPQDRQFILSSKKLLLSDSGFYLCAWSPRLAGGSRPSKEQFFGPGTRLTVL.

The chain carries TRBV7-9 and TRBJ1-6, with no clear D. V lost 2 bases to trimming and J lost 7 bases, with 15 bases between them. Germline V gene lookup returns CDR1 SEHNR and CDR2 FQNEAQ (reference sequence). The CDR3 consists of 16 residues. DNA for the CDR3: TGTGCCAGCAGCTTACTTGCTTCGGTCGAAAATTCACCCCTCCACTTT. It specifies CASSLLASVENSPLHF.

For this clone: Other nucleotide sequences in the sample specify the same CDR3. The V and J genes are TRBV30 and TRBJ1-3, with TRBD1 as a possible D gene (5 bases). Trimming stripped 3 bases from V and 0 bases from J, with 12 bases between. The germline CDR1 and CDR2 sequences are GTSNPN and SVGIG (reference sequence). The CDR3 is 15 residues long. The CDR3 reads CAWSRDSGSGNTIYF. The CDR3 DNA reads TGTGCCTGGAGCCGAGACAGCGGCTCTGGAAACACCATATATTTT.